What follows is one T cell receptor beta chain and its context. The Seattle site enrolled patients during active infection and followed them longitudinally. The data were taken from a study of blood T cell repertoires in COVID-19. Study overall: COVID-19 samples, acute and convalescent, were from the United States, Italy and Spain. The analysed material was cDNA or gDNA that came from T cells, B-cell-depleted T cells, or PBMCs.

In the original analysis: Researchers report that nucleated cell counts were estimated from reference gene primer amplification. Profiled with immunoSEQ multiplex PCR; TCRdb holds only in-frame clones, not every one. That table gives V, J and clone size, and the DNA gave D and trimming. The repertoire includes some 300,000 clones, nearly 90% of them detected once, and roughly 1% sits in the top ten. Germline CDR1 is SGHRS and CDR2 is YFSETQ. The V gene lost 0 bases and the J gene lost 7 bases, with 20 bases spanning the gap. The CDR3 extends over 16 amino acids. This TCR came from a woman aged 40-49 years with COVID-19, enrolled during active disease. The source material was peripheral blood. The chain carries TRBV5-1 and TRBJ2-7, with a possible D match to TRBD1 (7 bases). CDR3 in amino acids: CASSLGGGTEYVEQYF. As DNA, the CDR3 is TGCGCCAGCAGCTTGGGAGGCGGGACAGAGTACGTGGAGCAGTACTTC.